This T cell receptor (beta chain) was recovered during a study of cytomegalovirus exposure and HLA in healthy donors. In nominal health when sampled, donors likely had unrecorded immune exposures nonetheless. Of note for this clone: What it recognizes is unknown.

With 60 Vbeta and 13 Jbeta primers, the PCR was carried out. The table came from immunoSEQ multiplex PCR; TCRdb's copy has only in-frame clones and leaves some out. The sample holds 63,000 or so clones. Overall study findings and caveats: Later genetic work tied a missense DCLRE1C variant to beta-chain V and J trimming.

The V end lost 7 bases, the J end lost 2 bases, and 12 bases lay between the germline ends. This CDR3 has 13 residues. Germline V lookup: CDR1 SGDLS, CDR2 YYNGEE. This sequence originates from a boy between 10 and 17 years old in good health and CMV-seronegative. Sequenced material: PBMCs. The V gene is TRBV9, the J gene TRBJ1-2; TRBD1 is a possible D gene (5 bases). The CDR3 DNA reads as TGTGCCAGCGGGGGGGTGGTGAACTATGGCTACACCTTC. Translation: CASGGVVNYGYTF.